The table lists the clone carrying this TCR beta chain with many counts. The antigen is unknown. The sample originates from a study of T cells in Graves' hyperthyroidism and ophthalmopathy. Study-wide background: The blood sample was taken at first diagnosis, before treatment began.

RNA transcripts yielded amplified TCR beta CDR3 regions. The TCR CDR3 first-round RT-PCR relied on the HTBI primer set. One entry per CDR3 protein, called by TCRdb with MiXCR from the multiplex PCR reads. The table records roughly 300,000 distinct CDR3 sequences, 21% of them present only once. Study results and limitations: Ophthalmopathy and stable hyperthyroidism were told apart by a 13 V-J model.

The specimen sequenced was blood. The clonotype originates from a woman in her forties or fifties with Graves' hyperthyroidism.

CDR3 in DNA: TGTGCCAGCTCACGGCCATTCGCGAACACCGGGGAGCTGTTTTTT. It yields the protein CASSRPFANTGELFF. V usage is TRBV18 and J usage is TRBJ2-2; D ambiguous. This CDR3 region has 15 residues. V dropped 4 bases and J dropped 0 bases, with 9 bases sitting between them. The V gene's germline CDR1 is KGHSH and CDR2 LQKENI. The full variable domain, in which reference TRBV18 and TRBJ2-2 provide the parts outside the CDR3, is NAGVMQNPRHLVRRRGQEARLRCSPMKGHSHVYWYRQLPEEGLKFMVYLQKENIIDESGMPKERFSAEFPKEGPSILRIQQVVRGDSAAYFCASSRPFANTGELFFGEGSRLTVL.